The 17 T cell receptor beta chains presented below share a single source sample, sequenced in a study of T-cell memory formation after mild COVID-19. One entry per CDR3 protein results from TCRdb running MiXCR on the 5' RACE reads. The sample contains about 600,000 distinct CDR3 sequences, 20% to 25% of which appear only once. The source material was PBMCs or a T cell subset sorted from them (not recorded which). Every receptor here comes from an adult woman who had mild COVID-19 (a few samples of this study predate the infection). Cell type and time point are not known.

The V and J genes are TRBV5-1 and TRBJ2-3; 11 nucleotides line up with TRBD2. The CDR3 is 16 amino acids. The J segment lost 2 bases and the V segment lost 3 bases, leaving 5 bases of the junction unmatched. The germline gives CDR1 SGHRS, CDR2 YFSETQ. The CDR3 spells CASSWGLAESTDTQYF. The CDR3 DNA reads TGCGCCAGCAGCTGGGGACTAGCGGAGTCCACAGATACGCAGTATTTT.

This clonotype came up a few times. The chain couples TRBV29-1 to TRBJ1-2; 7 nucleotides match TRBD1. V shed 7 bases, J shed 8 bases, and the junction held 10 bases outside the gene matches. The CDR3 has 12 amino acids. Germline V CDR1 and CDR2: SQVTM, ANQGSEA. CDR3 residues: CSAERQGGGYTF. The CDR3 DNA reads as TGCAGCGCCGAGCGACAGGGCGGCGGCTACACCTTC.

The J gene is TRBJ2-3, the V gene TRBV3-1, with 10 bases that match TRBD2. Germline CDR1 and CDR2: LGHDT and YNNKEL (reference sequence). Trimming removed 2 bases from V and 4 bases from J; junction bases left unmatched: 6. CDR3 size: 16 residues. CDR3 coding DNA: TGTGCCAGCAGCCAACTCCTAGCGGGAGTGGCAGATACGCAGTATTTT. Protein: CASSQLLAGVADTQYF.

The chain has TRBV12-3 or TRBV12-4 and TRBJ2-7; a weak D match, TRBD2 (5 bases). The CDR3 length is 13 residues. Trimming left V 5 bases short and J 5 bases short, with 13 bases between. The CDR3, as DNA: TGTGCCAGCAGTCTCCGGGGTTGGAACGAGCAGTACTTC. Its protein product is CASSLRGWNEQYF.

This clonotype was counted a few times. The chain uses TRBV6-5 and TRBJ2-1, with D possibly called TRBD1 or TRBD2 (6 bases each). Trimming left V 6 bases short and J 10 bases short, with 22 bases between. The CDR3 totals 15 residues. Germline values: CDR1 MNHEY, CDR2 SVGAGI. The CDR3 DNA is TGTGCCAGCAGCCCCGGGGGCGCGGGCGAGTGGGAGCAGTTCTTC. This encodes CASSPGGAGEWEQFF.

The chain recombines TRBV4-1 with TRBJ2-1; 11 bases are a match to TRBD2. The ends lost 1 base at V and 6 bases at J; junction bases unmatched: 2. CDR3 length: 15 amino acids. CDR1 MGHRA and CDR2 YSYEKL come from the germline V gene. The CDR3 DNA is TGCGCCAGCAGCCAAGTAGCGGGGGGGAGCAATGAGCAGTTCTTC. Translating it yields CASSQVAGGSNEQFF.

The chain combines TRBV4-1 with TRBJ1-2; D ambiguous. Germline lookup yields CDR1 MGHRA and CDR2 YSYEKL. V lost 0 bases and J lost 4, with 15 bases in between. The CDR3 has 16 residues. CDR3 protein: CASSQDQGTPGYGYTF. CDR3 DNA: TGCGCCAGCAGCCAAGATCAAGGAACCCCCGGCTATGGCTACACCTTC.

The V gene is TRBV20-1, the J gene TRBJ1-1, with TRBD1 identical over 10 bases. Trimming cost V 8 bases and J 5 bases; bases outside gene matches: 8. Germline CDR1 is DFQATT and CDR2 is SNEGSKA (reference sequence). This CDR3 contains 13 residues. The CDR3 DNA follows: TGCAGTACCACGGGACAGGGGTTTACTGAAGCTTTCTTT. Translation: CSTTGQGFTEAFF.

This sequence joins TRBV5-4 and TRBJ2-7; D is unresolved. The CDR3 runs to 14 residues. Trimming stripped 3 bases from V and 1 base from J, with 11 bases between. Germline V gene sequence: CDR1 SGHNT, CDR2 YYREEE (reference sequence). CDR3 loop: CASSSKGGSYEQYF. CDR3 DNA sequence: TGTGCCAGCAGCTCCAAGGGTGGATCCTACGAGCAGTACTTC.

This clonotype was picked up many times. The CDR3 here is CASSSNGGAWFNEQFF. In DNA, the CDR3 is TGTGCCAGCAGCTCCAACGGGGGGGCTTGGTTCAATGAGCAGTTCTTC. The V and J genes are TRBV7-2 and TRBJ2-1; 8 positions agree with TRBD2. The J segment lost 6 bases and the V segment lost 4 bases, leaving 11 bases of the junction unmatched. The CDR3 is made up of 16 amino acids. Germline CDR1 and CDR2: SGHTA and FQGNSA.

This clonotype showed up many times. The chain uses TRBV5-1 and TRBJ2-1; either TRBD1 or TRBD2 may fit D (6 bases each). Per germline, CDR1 SGHRS and CDR2 YFSETQ. V dropped 6 bases and J dropped 7 bases, with 17 bases sitting between them. The CDR3 contains 14 residues. The CDR3 DNA reads as TGCGCCAGCACCCAAAGGGTAGGGGGGAATGAGCAGTTCTTC. This sequence encodes CASTQRVGGNEQFF.

This clonotype has just a few counts. The DNA of the CDR3 is TGCGCCAGCAGCTTATCCGGCAGCTCTGGGGCCAACGTCCTGACTTTC. The encoded protein is CASSLSGSSGANVLTF. The chain recombines TRBV5-1 with TRBJ2-6; D is unresolved. Germline-derived CDR1 and CDR2 are SGHRS and YFSETQ. There are 16 residues in the CDR3. The germline V and J ends were trimmed by 2 bases and 0 bases, with 9 bases remaining between them.

The table lists this clonotype with a few counts. V usage is TRBV20-1 and J usage is TRBJ2-1, with 11 positions matching TRBD2. The CDR3 has 15 amino acids. Looked up from germline, CDR1 is DFQATT and CDR2 is SNEGSKA (reference sequence). With 3 bases clipped from V and 2 bases from J, the junction kept 3 bases outside the gene matches. The DNA for the CDR3 is TGCAGTGCTAGGCTAGCGGGGGGCACCTACAATGAGCAGTTCTTC. Translating gives CSARLAGGTYNEQFF.

V is TRBV20-1 and J is TRBJ2-1; D call uncertain. The CDR3 spans 10 residues. The V end lost 6 bases, the J end lost 5 bases, and 5 bases lay between the germline ends. Germline V gene data show CDR1 as DFQATT and CDR2 as SNEGSKA (reference sequence). The DNA for the CDR3 is TGCAGTGCGCAGCACAATGAGCAGTTCTTC. Its protein is CSAQHNEQFF.

This chain connects TRBV10-3 to TRBJ2-3; 11 bases align to TRBD2. Unmatched junction bases numbered 7, after V lost 6 bases and J lost 2 bases. The CDR3 loop spans 16 amino acids. CDR1 and CDR2 (germline): ENHRY, SYGVKD. CDR3 coding DNA: TGTGCCATCAGCGGTCTAGCGGGGGGCAACACAGATACGCAGTATTTT. Its translation is CAISGLAGGNTDTQYF.

This clonotype turned up a few times. The V and J genes are TRBV6-2 or TRBV6-3 and TRBJ2-7, with 10 bases identical to TRBD2. CDR3 length: 15 amino acids. Germline trimming cut 6 bases from V and 3 bases from J; bases unmatched to any gene: 8. The germline V gene has CDR1 MNHEY and CDR2 SVGEGT. CDR3 protein: CASRSTSGPFYEQYF. The CDR3 coding sequence is TGTGCCAGCAGATCGACTAGCGGGCCGTTCTACGAGCAGTACTTC.

The chain couples TRBV25-1 to TRBJ2-3, with a tentative D call TRBD1 (5 bases). The length of the CDR3 is 19 residues. Germline CDR1 and CDR2: MGHDK and SYGVNS. Trimming stripped 5 bases from V and 1 base from J, with 25 bases between. The CDR3 here is CASSKTKGYSTTGTDTQYF. The DNA of the CDR3 is TGTGCCAGCAGTAAAACGAAGGGGTACTCCACTACCGGCACAGATACGCAGTATTTT.